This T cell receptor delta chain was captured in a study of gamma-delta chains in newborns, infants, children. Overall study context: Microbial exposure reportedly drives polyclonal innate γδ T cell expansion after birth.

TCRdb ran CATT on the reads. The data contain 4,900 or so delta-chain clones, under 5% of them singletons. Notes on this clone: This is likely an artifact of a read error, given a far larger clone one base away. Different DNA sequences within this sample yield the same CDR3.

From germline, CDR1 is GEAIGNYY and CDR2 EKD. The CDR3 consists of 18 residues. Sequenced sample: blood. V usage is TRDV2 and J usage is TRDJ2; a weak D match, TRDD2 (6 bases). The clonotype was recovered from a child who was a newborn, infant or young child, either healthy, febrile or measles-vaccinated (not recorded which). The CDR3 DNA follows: TGTGCCTGTGACCCCATTCCTAACCGTCTGGCTCTGACAGCGCAACTCTTCTTT. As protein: CACDPIPNRLALTAQLFF.